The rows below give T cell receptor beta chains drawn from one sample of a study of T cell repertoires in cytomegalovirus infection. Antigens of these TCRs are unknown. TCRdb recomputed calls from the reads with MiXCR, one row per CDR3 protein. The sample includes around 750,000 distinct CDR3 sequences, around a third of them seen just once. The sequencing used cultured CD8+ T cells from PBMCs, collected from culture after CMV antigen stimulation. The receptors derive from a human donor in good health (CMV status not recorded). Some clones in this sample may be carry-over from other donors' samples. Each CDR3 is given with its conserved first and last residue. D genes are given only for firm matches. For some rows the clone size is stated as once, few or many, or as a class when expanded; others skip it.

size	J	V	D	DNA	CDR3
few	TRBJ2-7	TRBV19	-	TGTGCCAGTAGCCCCAGGTACTTC	CASSPRYF
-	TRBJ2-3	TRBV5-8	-	TGTGTCAGCAGCGGCGGGACAAGTAGCACAGATACGCAGTATTTT	CVSSGGTSSTDTQYF
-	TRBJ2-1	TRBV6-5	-	TGTGCCAGCTCTCTCGGAAGGGTTAACAATGAGCAGTTCTTC	CASSLGRVNNEQFF
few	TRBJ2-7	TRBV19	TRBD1	TGTGCCAGTAGTCCCCGACAGGGAATAGGCGAGCAGTACTTC	CASSPRQGIGEQYF
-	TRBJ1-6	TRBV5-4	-	TGTGCCAGCATCCCCGGCAGGGAATCCTATAATTCACCCCTCCACTTT	CASIPGRESYNSPLHF
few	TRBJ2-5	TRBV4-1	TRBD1	TGCGCCAGCAGCCAAGGCTGGACAGGACAAGAGACCCAGTACTTC	CASSQGWTGQETQYF
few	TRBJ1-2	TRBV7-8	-	TGTGCCAGCAGCTTAGACAGTATTTATGGCTACACCTTC	CASSLDSIYGYTF
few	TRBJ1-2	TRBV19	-	TGTGCCACTAGGACCTTCGACGCCGGCTATGGCTACACCTTC	CATRTFDAGYGYTF
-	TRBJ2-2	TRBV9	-	TGTGCCAGCAGCCCCGGGACCGCCTCGCGCACCGGGGAGCTGTTTTTT	CASSPGTASRTGELFF
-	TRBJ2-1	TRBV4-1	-	TGTGCCAGCCGCCAAGAAAGGTACAATGAGCAGTTCTTC	CASRQERYNEQFF
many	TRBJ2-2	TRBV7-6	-	TGTGCCAGCAGCCCTCTTGGGAGGGGGGGCCCGGTCGGGGAGCTGTTTTTT	CASSPLGRGGPVGELFF
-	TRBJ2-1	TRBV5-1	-	TGCGCCAGCAGTCTAGATGAGGCGAGCTCCTACAATGAGCAGTTCTTC	CASSLDEASSYNEQFF
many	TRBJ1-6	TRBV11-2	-	TGTGCCAGCAGCTCAGAGAGAGAAAGCAATTCACCCCTCCACTTT	CASSSERESNSPLHF
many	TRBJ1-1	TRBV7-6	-	TGTGCCAGCAGTCGGACAGCAAGGACTGAAGCTTTCTTT	CASSRTARTEAFF
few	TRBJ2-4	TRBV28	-	TGTGCCGCGGGGCCCCGGACAGAGCTAGCCAAAAACATTCAGTACTTC	CAAGPRTELAKNIQYF
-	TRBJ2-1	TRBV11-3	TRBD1	TGTGCCAGCAGCTTGTACAGGGGGGATGAGCAGTTCTTC	CASSLYRGDEQFF
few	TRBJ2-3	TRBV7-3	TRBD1	TGTGCCAGCAGCACGACAGGGGCTGTCACAGATACGCAGTATTTT	CASSTTGAVTDTQYF
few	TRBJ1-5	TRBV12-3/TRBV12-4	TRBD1	TGTGCCAGCAGGAGCCACAGGGGTGGCAATCAGCCCCAGCATTTT	CASRSHRGGNQPQHF
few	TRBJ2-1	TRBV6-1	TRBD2	TGTGCCAGCAGCGCCGGGACTAACCCCTACAATGAGCAGTTCTTC	CASSAGTNPYNEQFF
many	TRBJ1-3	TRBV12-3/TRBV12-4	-	TGTGCCATCGTACGGGAGGCTGGAAACACCATATATTTT	CAIVREAGNTIYF
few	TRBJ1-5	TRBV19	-	TGTGCCAGTAGTAAAACAGAGAAGGATCAGCCCCAGCATTTT	CASSKTEKDQPQHF
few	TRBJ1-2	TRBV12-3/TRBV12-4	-	TGTGCCAGCAGTGTAGGAAGGATCTATGGCTACACCTTC	CASSVGRIYGYTF
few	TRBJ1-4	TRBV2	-	TGTGCCAGCAGTCCCGGGACAAGGACGACGGGCGAAAAACTGTTTTTT	CASSPGTRTTGEKLFF
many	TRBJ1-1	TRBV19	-	TGTGCCAGCACACGAAACACTGAAGCTTTCTTT	CASTRNTEAFF
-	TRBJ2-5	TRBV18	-	TGTGCCAGCTCACCGGACGGATTTCTGGCACAAGAGACCCAGTACTTC	CASSPDGFLAQETQYF
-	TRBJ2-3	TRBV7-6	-	TGTGCCAGCAGCCCGAGAGTGGCAGATACGCAGTATTTT	CASSPRVADTQYF
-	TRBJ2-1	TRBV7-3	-	TGTGCCAGCAGCTTAAGCGGGGCCGACTACAATGAGCAGTTCTTC	CASSLSGADYNEQFF
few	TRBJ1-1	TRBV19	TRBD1	TGTGCCAGTAGTCACGGACAGGGGGCTTTAACTGAAGCTTTCTTT	CASSHGQGALTEAFF
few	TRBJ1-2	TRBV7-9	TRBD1	TGTGCCAGCAGCTTGCCCAAAACAGGGGAGGAATATGGCTACACCTTC	CASSLPKTGEEYGYTF
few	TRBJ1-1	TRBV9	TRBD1	TGTGCCAGCAGCACCGGACAGGGATGGACTGAAGCTTTCTTT	CASSTGQGWTEAFF
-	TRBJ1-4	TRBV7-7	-	TGTGCCAGCGGGGACGGGGGAGAAAAACTGTTTTTT	CASGDGGEKLFF
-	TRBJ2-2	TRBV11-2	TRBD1	TGCGCCAGCAGCCCGAAGTCAAGGGACAGGGCCACCGGGGAGCTGTTTTTT	CASSPKSRDRATGELFF
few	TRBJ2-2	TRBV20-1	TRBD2	TGCAGTGCTGAGGGGCCGGGACTAGCGGGGCCGAACACCGGGGAGCTGTTTTTT	CSAEGPGLAGPNTGELFF
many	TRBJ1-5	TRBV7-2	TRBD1	TGTGCCAGCAGACTTCGGACAGGGGGGAATCAGCCCCAGCATTTT	CASRLRTGGNQPQHF
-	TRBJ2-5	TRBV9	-	TGTGCCAGCAGCGTGGACACCCCGGAGACCCAGTACTTC	CASSVDTPETQYF
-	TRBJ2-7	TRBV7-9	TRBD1	TGTGCCAGCACCTGGGGACAGGGGATCTCCTACGAGCAGTACTTC	CASTWGQGISYEQYF
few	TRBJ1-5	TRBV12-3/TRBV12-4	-	TGTGCCAGCAGTTTCGGGGTTAACAATCAGCCCCAGCATTTT	CASSFGVNNQPQHF